This is a list of T cell receptor beta chains from one sample in a study of T cell repertoires and Cas9 in healthy adults. The protocol was immunoSEQ multiplex PCR, while the TCRdb copy is restricted to in-frame clones and leaves out a portion. The table lists about 22,000 clones, more than 80% of them singletons, with roughly 1.6% in the top ten. Sequencing input: CD4+ effector T cells (CD127+, CD25-, CD137-, CD154-) from PBMCs; culture status not recorded. Receptor source: a human donor in good health. The CDR3 runs from the conserved cysteine through the conserved F or W. A D gene is named only where the DNA matches it firmly. Clone size is stated in some rows and not others, as once, few, many or a class when expanded.

J: TRBJ1-1
V: TRBV28
size: .
D: .
CDR3: CASSLKSYAEAFF
DNA: TGTGCCAGCAGTTTAAAATCGTACGCTGAAGCTTTCTTT

J: TRBJ1-4
V: TRBV6-5
size: .
D: .
CDR3: CASTSIYQGNEKLFF
DNA: TGTGCCAGCACCTCGATCTATCAGGGGAATGAAAAACTGTTTTTT

J: TRBJ2-6
V: TRBV4-1
size: few
D: .
CDR3: CASSQVGDDNVLTF
DNA: TGCGCCAGCAGCCAAGTAGGGGACGACAACGTCCTGACTTTC

J: TRBJ2-1
V: TRBV6-4
size: few
D: .
CDR3: CASMEESGVSYNEQFF
DNA: TGTGCCAGCATGGAGGAGAGCGGAGTCTCCTACAATGAGCAGTTCTTC

J: TRBJ1-6
V: TRBV5-1
size: .
D: .
CDR3: CASSLGRKTLDNSPLHF
DNA: TGCGCCAGCAGCTTGGGCAGGAAGACCCTCGATAATTCACCCCTCCACTTT

J: TRBJ1-1
V: TRBV19
size: .
D: .
CDR3: CASSIGPRMGAEAFF
DNA: TGTGCCAGTAGTATAGGTCCCAGGATGGGCGCTGAAGCTTTCTTT

J: TRBJ2-1
V: TRBV5-4
size: .
D: TRBD2
CDR3: CASSPSLTSGRASYNEQFF
DNA: TGTGCCAGCAGCCCCTCCTTGACTAGCGGGAGGGCCTCCTACAATGAGCAGTTCTTC

J: TRBJ2-3
V: TRBV11-2
size: .
D: .
CDR3: CASSSQEGATDTQYF
DNA: TGTGCCAGCAGCTCCCAGGAGGGAGCCACAGATACGCAGTATTTT

J: TRBJ1-5
V: TRBV28
size: .
D: .
CDR3: CASSWIGAGGNQPQHF
DNA: TGTGCCAGCAGTTGGATAGGGGCAGGGGGCAATCAGCCCCAGCATTTT

J: TRBJ2-7
V: TRBV2
size: .
D: .
CDR3: CASSGARDYEQYF
DNA: TGTGCCAGCAGTGGTGCGAGAGACTACGAGCAGTACTTC

J: TRBJ2-6
V: TRBV5-1
size: .
D: .
CDR3: CASSLESGTGANVLTF
DNA: TGCGCCAGCAGCTTGGAGTCCGGGACTGGGGCCAACGTCCTGACTTTC

J: TRBJ2-1
V: TRBV18
size: .
D: .
CDR3: CASSPPGGEQFF
DNA: TGTGCCAGCTCACCACCCGGGGGCGAGCAGTTCTTC

J: TRBJ1-6
V: TRBV7-2
size: .
D: .
CDR3: CASRLPGNFYNSPLHF
DNA: TGTGCCAGCAGGTTGCCAGGGAATTTCTATAATTCACCCCTCCACTTT

J: TRBJ2-3
V: TRBV4-1
size: .
D: TRBD2
CDR3: CASSQVVDLTLAGDTDTQYF
DNA: TGCGCCAGCAGCCAAGTAGTCGACCTCACCCTAGCGGGGGACACAGATACGCAGTATTTT

J: TRBJ1-1
V: TRBV7-9
size: .
D: .
CDR3: CASSLMNTEAFF
DNA: TGTGCCAGCAGCTTAATGAACACTGAAGCTTTCTTT

J: TRBJ1-1
V: TRBV19
size: .
D: TRBD1
CDR3: CASSVTGNDEAFF
DNA: TGTGCCAGTAGTGTGACAGGGAACGATGAAGCTTTCTTT

J: TRBJ1-1
V: TRBV6-6
size: .
D: TRBD1
CDR3: CASRDRGGRDTEAFF
DNA: TGTGCCAGCAGGGACAGGGGGGGTAGGGACACTGAAGCTTTCTTT

J: TRBJ1-4
V: TRBV2
size: once
D: .
CDR3: CASRSPRGRHNEKLFF
DNA: TGTGCCAGCAGGTCACCTCGGGGGCGACACAATGAAAAACTGTTTTTT

J: TRBJ2-7
V: TRBV19
size: .
D: .
CDR3: CASSSPTGGETYEQYF
DNA: TGTGCCAGTAGTTCGCCTACAGGGGGGGAAACCTACGAGCAGTACTTC

J: TRBJ1-1
V: TRBV19
size: .
D: TRBD1
CDR3: CASSISGQATEAFF
DNA: TGTGCCAGTAGTATTTCCGGACAGGCGACTGAAGCTTTCTTT

J: TRBJ2-7
V: TRBV11-2
size: .
D: .
CDR3: CASSAQGGSTYEQYF
DNA: TGTGCCAGCAGCGCACAAGGCGGATCCACCTACGAGCAGTACTTC

J: TRBJ2-5
V: TRBV25-1
size: .
D: .
CDR3: CASRSPNQETQYF
DNA: TGTGCCAGCAGGTCGCCGAACCAAGAGACCCAGTACTTC

J: TRBJ1-6
V: TRBV7-8
size: .
D: .
CDR3: CASSLGKGAGNSPLHF
DNA: TGTGCCAGCAGCTTAGGAAAGGGTGCTGGTAATTCACCCCTCCACTTT

J: TRBJ1-5
V: TRBV2
size: .
D: TRBD1
CDR3: CASTPGQGNQPQHF
DNA: TGTGCCAGCACTCCGGGACAGGGGAATCAGCCCCAGCATTTT

J: TRBJ2-2
V: TRBV28
size: .
D: TRBD2
CDR3: CASSRGLAGGFTGELFF
DNA: TGTGCCAGCAGCCGGGGACTAGCGGGGGGTTTCACCGGGGAGCTGTTTTTT

J: TRBJ1-4
V: TRBV15
size: .
D: .
CDR3: CATSRDVEGRNEKLFF
DNA: TGTGCCACCAGCAGAGACGTTGAGGGTAGGAATGAAAAACTGTTTTTT

J: TRBJ1-1
V: TRBV28
size: .
D: TRBD1
CDR3: CASTTRWTGATEAFF
DNA: TGTGCCAGCACCACCCGATGGACAGGGGCGACTGAAGCTTTCTTT

J: TRBJ2-2
V: TRBV29-1
size: .
D: .
CDR3: CSVDGQGNTGELFF
DNA: TGCAGCGTTGATGGCCAGGGTAACACCGGGGAGCTGTTTTTT

J: TRBJ2-3
V: TRBV19
size: .
D: TRBD2
CDR3: CASSSASSGRGTDTQYF
DNA: TGTGCCAGTAGTTCCGCCTCTAGCGGGAGGGGCACAGATACGCAGTATTTT

J: TRBJ2-5
V: TRBV11-2
size: .
D: TRBD2
CDR3: CASSFGGIETQYF
DNA: TGTGCCAGCAGCTTCGGGGGGATAGAGACCCAGTACTTC

J: TRBJ2-7
V: TRBV5-1
size: .
D: .
CDR3: CASNWGPGSPYEQYF
DNA: TGCGCCAGCAACTGGGGTCCTGGGAGCCCCTACGAGCAGTACTTC

J: TRBJ2-7
V: TRBV28
size: once
D: .
CDR3: CASSSGTSKYF
DNA: TGTGCCAGCAGTTCCGGGACATCGAAGTACTTC

J: TRBJ2-1
V: TRBV14
size: .
D: TRBD1
CDR3: CASSHRQGARTRSYNEQFF
DNA: TGTGCCAGCAGCCACCGACAGGGGGCTCGGACTAGGTCCTACAATGAGCAGTTCTTC

J: TRBJ2-7
V: TRBV5-4
size: .
D: TRBD1
CDR3: CASSSPGQGLYEQYF
DNA: TGTGCCAGCAGCTCACCGGGACAGGGTCTCTACGAGCAGTACTTC

J: TRBJ1-3
V: TRBV2
size: .
D: .
CDR3: CASSVEGGRLGNTIYF
DNA: TGTGCCAGCAGTGTGGAGGGGGGGCGATTAGGAAACACCATATATTTT

J: TRBJ1-5
V: TRBV28
size: .
D: .
CDR3: CASIWGGGNQPQHF
DNA: TGTGCCAGCATTTGGGGGGGTGGTAATCAGCCCCAGCATTTT

J: TRBJ1-1
V: TRBV18
size: .
D: TRBD1
CDR3: CASSPSRGLPSTTEAFF
DNA: TGTGCCAGCTCACCAAGCAGGGGGCTTCCCTCGACCACTGAAGCTTTCTTT

J: TRBJ2-1
V: TRBV2
size: .
D: .
CDR3: CASRVRSSPDEQFF
DNA: TGTGCCAGCAGAGTAAGGTCATCACCCGATGAGCAGTTCTTC

J: TRBJ2-7
V: TRBV5-1
size: .
D: TRBD1
CDR3: CASSLAPGTGYEQYF
DNA: TGCGCCAGCAGCTTGGCCCCCGGGACAGGGTACGAGCAGTACTTC

J: TRBJ2-7
V: TRBV30
size: .
D: TRBD1
CDR3: CAWRGQSPYEQYF
DNA: TGTGCCTGGAGGGGACAGAGTCCTTACGAGCAGTACTTC

J: TRBJ2-2
V: TRBV27
size: .
D: .
CDR3: CASSFPNLPGELFF
DNA: TGTGCCAGCAGTTTCCCTAACCTTCCCGGGGAGCTGTTTTTT

J: TRBJ2-3
V: TRBV4-2
size: .
D: TRBD1
CDR3: CASSQARDRGYSSTDTQYF
DNA: TGTGCCAGCAGCCAAGCCCGGGACAGGGGCTATTCTAGCACAGATACGCAGTATTTT

J: TRBJ1-1
V: TRBV30
size: .
D: .
CDR3: CAWTLDRGTEAFF
DNA: TGTGCCTGGACCCTGGACAGAGGCACTGAAGCTTTCTTT

J: TRBJ1-2
V: TRBV5-6
size: .
D: .
CDR3: CASRPGHPNYGYTF
DNA: TGTGCCAGCAGGCCGGGACACCCTAACTATGGCTACACCTTC

J: TRBJ1-1
V: TRBV5-5
size: once
D: .
CDR3: CASSPGRENTEAFF
DNA: TGTGCCAGCAGCCCCGGACGGGAGAACACTGAAGCTTTCTTT

J: TRBJ2-1
V: TRBV11-1
size: .
D: .
CDR3: CASSLGLQDEQFF
DNA: TGTGCCAGCAGCTTAGGACTACAGGATGAGCAGTTCTTC

J: TRBJ2-5
V: TRBV18
size: .
D: .
CDR3: CASSLSAPETQYF
DNA: TGTGCCAGCTCACTTTCGGCCCCGGAGACCCAGTACTTC

J: TRBJ2-4
V: TRBV19
size: .
D: .
CDR3: CASSIRPNIQYF
DNA: TGTGCCAGTAGTATCAGGCCAAACATTCAGTACTTC

J: TRBJ1-4
V: TRBV18
size: few
D: .
CDR3: CASSPSTTRNEKLFF
DNA: TGTGCCAGCTCACCAAGTACGACCCGAAATGAAAAACTGTTTTTT

J: TRBJ1-2
V: TRBV19
size: .
D: TRBD1
CDR3: CASSPRTGTNYGYTF
DNA: TGTGCCAGTAGTCCCCGGACAGGGACGAACTATGGCTACACCTTC

J: TRBJ1-5
V: TRBV27
size: .
D: .
CDR3: CASRVNRDSNQPQHF
DNA: TGTGCCAGCAGGGTGAACAGGGATAGCAATCAGCCCCAGCATTTT

J: TRBJ2-1
V: TRBV30
size: .
D: .
CDR3: CAWSSIGGAYNEQFF
DNA: TGTGCCTGGAGTTCGATAGGGGGGGCCTACAATGAGCAGTTCTTC

J: TRBJ1-2
V: TRBV4-1
size: .
D: .
CDR3: CASRQTGRTAWGYTF
DNA: TGCGCCAGCAGGCAAACCGGACGGACGGCTTGGGGCTACACCTTC

J: TRBJ2-4
V: TRBV28
size: .
D: .
CDR3: CASSSPPIGVTKNIQYF
DNA: TGTGCCAGCAGTTCCCCCCCGATCGGGGTCACCAAAAACATTCAGTACTTC